The clone carrying this TCR beta chain was detected only a few times. Its antigen is currently unknown. Healthy Caucasian individuals from Russia aged about 6 to 90 were enrolled as donors. Per sample, at least 5.5 micrograms of total RNA were extracted. This record comes from a study of blood T cells in healthy people across ages. A J-beta primer mix and a sample-barcoded 5' primer were used in a second PCR of roughly 7 to 12 cycles. From each sample, at least 2.5 million paired-end reads containing CDR3 were obtained. From the 5' RACE reads, TCRdb called clonotypes with MiXCR, one entry per CDR3 protein. The repertoire holds approximately 1.5 million distinct CDR3 sequences, with 30% to 35% as singletons. Study results and limitations: Long-lived donors carried more naive CD4+ cells and greater diversity than aged donors.

The source material was blood. The clonotype comes from a woman aged 25-40 years in good health.

CDR3 sequence reads: CSARDSRDSKSYEQYF. Written as DNA, the CDR3 is TGCAGTGCTAGAGACTCCCGGGACAGCAAATCCTACGAGCAGTACTTC. The chain links TRBV20-1 to TRBJ2-7; TRBD1 matches at 7 bases. The CDR3 is made up of 16 amino acids. The germline gives CDR1 DFQATT, CDR2 SNEGSKA (reference sequence). V lost 0 bases and J lost 1; bases outside the gene matches: 9.